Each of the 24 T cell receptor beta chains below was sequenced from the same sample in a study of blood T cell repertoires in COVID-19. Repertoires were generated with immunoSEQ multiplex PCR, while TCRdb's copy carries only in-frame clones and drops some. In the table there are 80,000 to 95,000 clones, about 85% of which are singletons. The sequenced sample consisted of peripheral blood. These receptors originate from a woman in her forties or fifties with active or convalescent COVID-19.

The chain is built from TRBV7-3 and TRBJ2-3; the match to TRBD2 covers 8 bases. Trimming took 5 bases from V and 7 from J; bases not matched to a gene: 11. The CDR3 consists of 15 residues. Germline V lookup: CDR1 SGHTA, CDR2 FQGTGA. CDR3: CASSKSGGPLNTQYF. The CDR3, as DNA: TGTGCCAGCAGCAAGAGCGGGGGCCCCCTCAATACGCAGTATTTT.

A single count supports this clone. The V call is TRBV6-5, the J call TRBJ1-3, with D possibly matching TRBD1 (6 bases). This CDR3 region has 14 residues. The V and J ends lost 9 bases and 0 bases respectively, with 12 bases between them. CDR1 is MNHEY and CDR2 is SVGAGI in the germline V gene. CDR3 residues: CASWTEHSGNTIYF. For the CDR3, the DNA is TGTGCCAGTTGGACAGAACACTCTGGAAACACCATATATTTT.

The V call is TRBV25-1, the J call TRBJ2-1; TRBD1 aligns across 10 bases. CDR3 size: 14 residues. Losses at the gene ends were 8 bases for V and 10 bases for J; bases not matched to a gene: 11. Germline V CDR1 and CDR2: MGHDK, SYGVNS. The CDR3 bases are TGTGCCAGCCTCGCGGGACAGGGGAATAAAGAGCAGTTCTTC. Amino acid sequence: CASLAGQGNKEQFF. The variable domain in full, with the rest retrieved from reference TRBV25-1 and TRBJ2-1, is EADIYQTPRYLVIGTGKKITLECSQTMGHDKMYWYQQDPGMELHLIHYSYGVNSTEKGDLSSESTVSRIRTEHFPLTLESARPSHTSQYLCASLAGQGNKEQFFGPGTRLTVL.

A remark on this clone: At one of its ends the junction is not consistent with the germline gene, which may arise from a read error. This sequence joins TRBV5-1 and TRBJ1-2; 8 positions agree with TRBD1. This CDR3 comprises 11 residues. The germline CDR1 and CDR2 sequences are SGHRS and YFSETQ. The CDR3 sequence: CASSLLDRVAF. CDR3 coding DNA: TGCGCCAGCAGCTTGTTGGACAGGGTGGCCTTC.

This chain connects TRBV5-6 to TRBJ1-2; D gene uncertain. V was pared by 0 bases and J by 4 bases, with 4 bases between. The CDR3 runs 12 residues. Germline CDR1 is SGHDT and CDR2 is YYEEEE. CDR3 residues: CASSLDGYGYTF. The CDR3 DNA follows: TGTGCCAGCAGCTTGGACGGCTATGGCTACACCTTC.

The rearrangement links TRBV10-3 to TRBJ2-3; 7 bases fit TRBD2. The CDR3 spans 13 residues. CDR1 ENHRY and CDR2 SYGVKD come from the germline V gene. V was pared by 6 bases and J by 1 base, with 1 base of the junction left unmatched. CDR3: CAIRGGGTDTQYF. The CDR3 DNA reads TGTGCCATCAGGGGAGGGGGCACAGATACGCAGTATTTT.

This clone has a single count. CDR3 amino acids: CASSPGGRDQPQHF. Written as DNA, the CDR3 is TGTGCCAGCAGTCCCGGGGGGAGGGATCAGCCCCAGCATTTT. The chain employs TRBV6-2 or TRBV6-3 and TRBJ1-5; D may be TRBD1 (5 bases). The V and J ends lost 5 bases and 5 bases respectively, with 13 bases between them. The germline gives CDR1 MNHEY, CDR2 SVGEGT. The CDR3 consists of 14 residues.

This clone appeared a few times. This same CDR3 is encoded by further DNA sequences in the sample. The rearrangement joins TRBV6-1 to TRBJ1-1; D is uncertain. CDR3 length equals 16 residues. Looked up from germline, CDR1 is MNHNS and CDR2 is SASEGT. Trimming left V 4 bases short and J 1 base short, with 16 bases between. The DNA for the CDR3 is TGTGCCAGCAGTGCCGGCCGCAGGCTAACGAACACTGAAGCTTTCTTT. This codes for CASSAGRRLTNTEAFF.

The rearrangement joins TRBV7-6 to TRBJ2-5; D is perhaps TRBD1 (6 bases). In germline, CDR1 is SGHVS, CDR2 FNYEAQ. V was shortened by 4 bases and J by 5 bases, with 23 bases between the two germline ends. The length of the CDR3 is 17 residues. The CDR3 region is CASSSLGATDPLETQYF. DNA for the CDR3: TGTGCCAGCAGCTCTCTGGGGGCAACGGACCCCCTGGAGACCCAGTACTTC.

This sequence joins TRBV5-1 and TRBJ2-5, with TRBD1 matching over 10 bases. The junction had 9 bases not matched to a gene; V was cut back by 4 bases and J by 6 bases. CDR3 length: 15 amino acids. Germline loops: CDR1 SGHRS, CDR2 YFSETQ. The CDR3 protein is CASSRELGQGKTQYF. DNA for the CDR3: TGCGCCAGCAGCCGCGAACTGGGACAGGGGAAGACCCAGTACTTC.

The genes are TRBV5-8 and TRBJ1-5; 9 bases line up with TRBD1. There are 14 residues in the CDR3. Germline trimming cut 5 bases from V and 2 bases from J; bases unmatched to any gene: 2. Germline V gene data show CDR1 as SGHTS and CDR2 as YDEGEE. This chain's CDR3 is CASRGQGGNQPQHF. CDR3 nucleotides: TGTGCCAGCAGGGGACAGGGAGGCAATCAGCCCCAGCATTTT.

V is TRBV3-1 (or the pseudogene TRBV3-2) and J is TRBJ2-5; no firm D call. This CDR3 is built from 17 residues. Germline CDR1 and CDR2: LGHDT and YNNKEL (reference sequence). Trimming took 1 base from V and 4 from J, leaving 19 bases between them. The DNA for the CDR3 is TGTGCCAGCAGCCAAGCTCCCCCCCGAGGATCGGGAGAGACCCAGTACTTC. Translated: CASSQAPPRGSGETQYF.

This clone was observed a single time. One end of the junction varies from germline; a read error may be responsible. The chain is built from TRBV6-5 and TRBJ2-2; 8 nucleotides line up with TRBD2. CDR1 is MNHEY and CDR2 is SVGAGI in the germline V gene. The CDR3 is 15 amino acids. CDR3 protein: CASFRPGLDTGELFF. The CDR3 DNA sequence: TGTGCCAGCTTCCGGCCGGGACTAGACACTGGGGAGCTGTTTTTT.

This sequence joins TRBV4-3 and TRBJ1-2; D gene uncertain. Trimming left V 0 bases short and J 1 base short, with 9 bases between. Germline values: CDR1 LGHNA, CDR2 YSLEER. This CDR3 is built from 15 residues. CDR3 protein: CASSQDMNSNYGYTF. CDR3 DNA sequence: TGCGCCAGCAGCCAAGATATGAACAGTAACTATGGCTACACCTTC.

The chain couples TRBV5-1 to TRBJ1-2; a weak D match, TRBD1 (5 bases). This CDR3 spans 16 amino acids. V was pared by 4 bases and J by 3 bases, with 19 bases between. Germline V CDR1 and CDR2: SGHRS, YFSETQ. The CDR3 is CASSPTLGAGDYGYTF. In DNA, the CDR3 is TGCGCCAGCAGCCCCACTCTTGGGGCTGGGGACTATGGCTACACCTTC.

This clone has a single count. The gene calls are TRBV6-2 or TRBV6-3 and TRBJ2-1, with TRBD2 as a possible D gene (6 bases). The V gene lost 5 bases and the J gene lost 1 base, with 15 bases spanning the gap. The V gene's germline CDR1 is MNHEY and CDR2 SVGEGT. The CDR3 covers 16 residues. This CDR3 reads CASSRSGPDSYNEQFF. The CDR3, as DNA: TGTGCCAGCAGTCGGAGCGGGCCCGATTCCTACAATGAGCAGTTCTTC.

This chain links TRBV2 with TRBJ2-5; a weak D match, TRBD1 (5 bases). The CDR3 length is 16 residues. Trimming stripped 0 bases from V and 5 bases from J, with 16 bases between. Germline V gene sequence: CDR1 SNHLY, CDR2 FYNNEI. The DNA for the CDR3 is TGTGCCAGCAGTGAAGCGCTTAGAAGGGGTGCGGAGACCCAGTACTTC. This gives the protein CASSEALRRGAETQYF.

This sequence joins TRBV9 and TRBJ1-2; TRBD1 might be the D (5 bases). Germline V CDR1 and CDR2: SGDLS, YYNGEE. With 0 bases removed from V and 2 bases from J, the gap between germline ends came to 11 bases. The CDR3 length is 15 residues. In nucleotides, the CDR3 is TGTGCCAGCAGCGTAGAATATCCAGGGAACTATGGCTACACCTTC. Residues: CASSVEYPGNYGYTF.

This CDR3 reads CASSLRGQAYNEQFF. The CDR3 bases are TGTGCCAGCAGCTTAAGAGGACAAGCCTACAATGAGCAGTTCTTC. The rearrangement links TRBV7-2 to TRBJ2-1, with D possibly matching TRBD1 (5 bases). CDR1 is SGHTA and CDR2 is FQGNSA in the germline V gene. The CDR3 has 15 amino acids. V shed 2 bases and J shed 2 bases, with 10 bases lying between them.

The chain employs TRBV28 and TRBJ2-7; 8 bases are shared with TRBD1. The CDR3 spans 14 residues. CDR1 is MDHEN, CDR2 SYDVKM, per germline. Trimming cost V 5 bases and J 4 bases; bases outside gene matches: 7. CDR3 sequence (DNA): TGTGCCAGCAGTCCGTCGGGACAGGCATACGAGCAGTACTTC. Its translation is CASSPSGQAYEQYF. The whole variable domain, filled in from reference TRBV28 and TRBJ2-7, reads DVKVTQSSRYLVKRTGEKVFLECVQDMDHENMFWYRQDPGLGLRLIYFSYDVKMKEKGDIPEGYSVSREKKERFSLILESASTNQTSMYLCASSPSGQAYEQYFGPGTRLTVT.

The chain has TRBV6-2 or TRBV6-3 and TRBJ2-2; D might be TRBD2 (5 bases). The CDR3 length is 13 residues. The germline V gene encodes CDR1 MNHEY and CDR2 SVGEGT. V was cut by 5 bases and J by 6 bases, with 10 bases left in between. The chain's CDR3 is CASSGLAPGELFF. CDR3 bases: TGTGCCAGCAGTGGACTTGCTCCCGGGGAGCTGTTTTTT.

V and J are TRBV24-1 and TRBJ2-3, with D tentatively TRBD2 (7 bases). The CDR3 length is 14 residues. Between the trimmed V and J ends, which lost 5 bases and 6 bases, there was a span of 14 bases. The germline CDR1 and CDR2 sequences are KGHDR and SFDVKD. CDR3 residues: CATSVGGGWDTQYF. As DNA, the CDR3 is TGTGCCACCAGTGTAGGGGGGGGATGGGATACGCAGTATTTT.

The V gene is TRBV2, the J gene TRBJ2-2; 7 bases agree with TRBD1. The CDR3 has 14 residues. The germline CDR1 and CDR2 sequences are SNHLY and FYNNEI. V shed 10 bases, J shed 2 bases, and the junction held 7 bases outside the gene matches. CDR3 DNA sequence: TGTGCCATCCAAAGAGGGGGCAACACCGGGGAGCTGTTTTTT. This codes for CAIQRGGNTGELFF.

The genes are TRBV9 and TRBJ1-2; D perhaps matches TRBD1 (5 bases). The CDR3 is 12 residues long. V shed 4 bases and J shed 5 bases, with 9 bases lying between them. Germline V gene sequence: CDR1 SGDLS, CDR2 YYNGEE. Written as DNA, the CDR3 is TGTGCCAGCAGCTTAAAGGGGTATGGCTACACCTTC. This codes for CASSLKGYGYTF.